This T cell receptor beta chain was identified during a study of CD8+CD57+ T cells in acquired aplastic anemia. Across the study: Each DNA sample taken from sorted CD4+ and CD8+ cells came to about 3 ug on average.

About this clonotype: What it binds is not known.

Deletions cut 5 bases from V and 14 bases from J, with 16 bases between. The V gene's germline CDR1 is SGHVS and CDR2 FQNEAQ. The CDR3 length is 12 residues. Genomic DNA acted as the template from which TCR beta VDJ combination and CDR3 sequence profiling were carried out. TCRdb reanalysed the reads using MiXCR and keeps one entry per CDR3 protein. The sample has around 170,000 distinct CDR3 sequences, about 64% seen once. Study-wide results and caveats: Both patients and controls carried the same twenty-nine CD8+ CDR3 sequences.

The chain combines TRBV7-8 with TRBJ2-1; a weak D match, TRBD1 (6 bases). The specimen sequenced was sorted CD4+, CD8+, or CD8+CD57+ T cells (not recorded which) from PBMCs. The receptor's source is a human donor in good health. The CDR3 DNA sequence: TGTGCCAGCAGCGCCGGGACACCGTGGGAGTTCTTC. This gives the protein CASSAGTPWEFF.